The clone carrying this T cell receptor beta chain has just a few counts. Germline-derived CDR1 and CDR2 are KGHSH and LQKENI. This CDR3 comprises 13 residues. Trimming left V 4 bases short and J 8 bases short, with 12 bases between. The protocol was immunoSEQ multiplex PCR, while the TCRdb copy is restricted to in-frame clones and leaves out a portion. The sample yields around 100,000 clones, roughly nine tenths seen once. The source of the sample is a study of blood T cell repertoires in COVID-19. The material sequenced was peripheral blood. This clonotype was obtained from a man in his fifties or sixties with acute or convalescent COVID-19. This chain links TRBV18 with TRBJ1-5; D unresolved. CDR3 bases: TGTGCCAGCTCACGGGCCGTATTTGAGCCCCAGCATTTT. Its protein product is CASSRAVFEPQHF.